These T cell receptor beta chains were read from a single sample in a study of T-cell reconstitution after alpha-beta-depleted transplantation in children. TCRdb independently ran MiXCR on the PCR reads; one entry per CDR3 protein. The table lists about 980,000 distinct CDR3 sequences, about 29% of them singletons. Sequencing was performed on PBMCs, mostly from graft donor cells, taken 360 days after TCRalphabeta/CD19-depleted stem cell transplant. All receptors come from a boy in the first two years of life who had a stem cell transplant for SCID, so the T cells may come from the graft donor. Each CDR3 is given with its conserved first and last residue. The D gene is left open where the match is weak. Clone size is not always given. Where it is, it says once, few, many or a class for expanded clones.

CDR3 DNA: TGTGCCAGCAGCCAAGCCCCCGTGACAGGAGAGACCCAGTACTTC; CDR3 protein: CASSQAPVTGETQYF; J gene: TRBJ2-5; D gene: NA; V gene: TRBV4-2; clone size: few
CDR3 DNA: TGTGCCAGCAGTCCCCATCTTACGGGGGGCAATGAGCAGTTCTTC; CDR3 protein: CASSPHLTGGNEQFF; J gene: TRBJ2-1; D gene: TRBD2; V gene: TRBV6-1; clone size: NA
CDR3 DNA: TGTGCCAGCAGCCGGGGGACAGGTGGGGACAATGAGCAGTTCTTC; CDR3 protein: CASSRGTGGDNEQFF; J gene: TRBJ2-1; D gene: TRBD1; V gene: TRBV6-1; clone size: NA
CDR3 DNA: TGCGCCAGCAGCTTTGGCCGGGGGGCGGGCGAGCAGTACTTC; CDR3 protein: CASSFGRGAGEQYF; J gene: TRBJ2-7; D gene: NA; V gene: TRBV5-1; clone size: NA
CDR3 DNA: TGTGCCAGCACCATCCTGGGACAGCCCTACGAGCAGTACTTC; CDR3 protein: CASTILGQPYEQYF; J gene: TRBJ2-7; D gene: TRBD1; V gene: TRBV5-6; clone size: few
CDR3 DNA: TGCAGTGCTAGCAAACGCGGGACAGGCCAAGAGACCCAGTACTTC; CDR3 protein: CSASKRGTGQETQYF; J gene: TRBJ2-5; D gene: TRBD1; V gene: TRBV20-1; clone size: few
CDR3 DNA: TGCGCCAGCAGCTTGGTGGGACTGGATAATTCACCCCTCCACTTT; CDR3 protein: CASSLVGLDNSPLHF; J gene: TRBJ1-6; D gene: NA; V gene: TRBV5-1; clone size: few
CDR3 DNA: TGTGCCAGCAGCCAAGGTGTGGGGAGATCCTACAATGAGCAGTTCTTC; CDR3 protein: CASSQGVGRSYNEQFF; J gene: TRBJ2-1; D gene: NA; V gene: TRBV4-2; clone size: few
CDR3 DNA: TGTGCCAGCAGTTACTCGACAGCCACCTCCTACAATGAGCAGTTCTTC; CDR3 protein: CASSYSTATSYNEQFF; J gene: TRBJ2-1; D gene: NA; V gene: TRBV6-5; clone size: NA
CDR3 DNA: TGTGCCAGCAGCTTAATGGGCACTTACTCTGGAAACACCATATATTTT; CDR3 protein: CASSLMGTYSGNTIYF; J gene: TRBJ1-3; D gene: NA; V gene: TRBV11-2; clone size: NA
CDR3 DNA: TGCAGTGCTAGAGACAATTCCGCTACCTACGAGCAGTACTTC; CDR3 protein: CSARDNSATYEQYF; J gene: TRBJ2-7; D gene: NA; V gene: TRBV20-1; clone size: NA
CDR3 DNA: TGTGCCAGCAGCTTCACCGCGAGCTCCTACAATGAGCAGTTCTTC; CDR3 protein: CASSFTASSYNEQFF; J gene: TRBJ2-1; D gene: NA; V gene: TRBV7-3; clone size: NA
CDR3 DNA: TGTGCCAGCCGACCCCAGGAGTACACAGATACGCAGTATTTT; CDR3 protein: CASRPQEYTDTQYF; J gene: TRBJ2-3; D gene: NA; V gene: TRBV28; clone size: few
CDR3 DNA: TGTGCCAGCAGCCTTAGCGCAATTTCCCGGGCCGAGGAAGCTTTCTTT; CDR3 protein: CASSLSAISRAEEAFF; J gene: TRBJ1-1; D gene: NA; V gene: TRBV7-9; clone size: NA
CDR3 DNA: TGTGCCAGCAGCACGACAGGGGTCCATGGCTACACCTTC; CDR3 protein: CASSTTGVHGYTF; J gene: TRBJ1-2; D gene: TRBD1; V gene: TRBV12-3/TRBV12-4; clone size: NA
CDR3 DNA: TGTGCCAGCAGCTCGGCCGGGACAGGGAAAGAGACCCAGTACTTC; CDR3 protein: CASSSAGTGKETQYF; J gene: TRBJ2-5; D gene: TRBD1; V gene: TRBV7-8; clone size: few
CDR3 DNA: TGCGCCAGCAGCCAAGATGAATGGTATGAGCAGTTCTTC; CDR3 protein: CASSQDEWYEQFF; J gene: TRBJ2-1; D gene: NA; V gene: TRBV4-3; clone size: few
CDR3 DNA: TGTGCCAGCAGTTTTCGACCTTATAATGAAAAACTGTTTTTT; CDR3 protein: CASSFRPYNEKLFF; J gene: TRBJ1-4; D gene: NA; V gene: TRBV12-3/TRBV12-4; clone size: NA
CDR3 DNA: TGTGCCAGCAGCTTAAGGACAGGGGGAACGCAGTATTTT; CDR3 protein: CASSLRTGGTQYF; J gene: TRBJ2-3; D gene: TRBD1; V gene: TRBV7-9; clone size: NA
CDR3 DNA: TGTGCCAGCAGCCGGCGGGAAGGGAGCACAGATACGCAGTATTTT; CDR3 protein: CASSRREGSTDTQYF; J gene: TRBJ2-3; D gene: NA; V gene: TRBV11-1; clone size: NA
CDR3 DNA: TGCGCCAGCAGCCGGGCGGGGAGCACAGATACGCAGTATTTT; CDR3 protein: CASSRAGSTDTQYF; J gene: TRBJ2-3; D gene: NA; V gene: TRBV4-1; clone size: few
CDR3 DNA: TGTGCCAGCAGCTTAGCATATCGGCCTACCCCTGGTGGGTTCTTC; CDR3 protein: CASSLAYRPTPGGFF; J gene: TRBJ2-1; D gene: NA; V gene: TRBV7-2; clone size: few
CDR3 DNA: TGTGCCAGCAGTTTCCGGGGTGGGGCTACGTGGTACGAGCAGTACTTC; CDR3 protein: CASSFRGGATWYEQYF; J gene: TRBJ2-7; D gene: NA; V gene: TRBV27; clone size: NA
CDR3 DNA: TGTGCCATCAGTGGGATCGGTCCTAACTATGGCTACACCTTC; CDR3 protein: CAISGIGPNYGYTF; J gene: TRBJ1-2; D gene: NA; V gene: TRBV10-3; clone size: NA
CDR3 DNA: TGTACCAGCAGTTCCCCCGGACTAGCGGGGTTCGCCTCCTACAATGAGCAGTTCTTC; CDR3 protein: CTSSSPGLAGFASYNEQFF; J gene: TRBJ2-1; D gene: TRBD2; V gene: TRBV12-3/TRBV12-4; clone size: NA
CDR3 DNA: TGTGCCAGCAGTCCGCGAATTATGGATTCACCCCTCCACTTT; CDR3 protein: CASSPRIMDSPLHF; J gene: TRBJ1-6; D gene: NA; V gene: TRBV2; clone size: NA
CDR3 DNA: TGTGCCAGCAGCCCAGGGGGCGGACGCTATGGCTACACCTTC; CDR3 protein: CASSPGGGRYGYTF; J gene: TRBJ1-2; D gene: TRBD1; V gene: TRBV2; clone size: NA
CDR3 DNA: TGCAGTGCTAGTCCTAGCGGGCCCGAAGAGACCCAGTACTTC; CDR3 protein: CSASPSGPEETQYF; J gene: TRBJ2-5; D gene: TRBD2; V gene: TRBV20-1; clone size: NA
CDR3 DNA: TGTGCCAGCAGCTTTGAGCGGTCTCTGGGAGAGACCCAGTACTTC; CDR3 protein: CASSFERSLGETQYF; J gene: TRBJ2-5; D gene: NA; V gene: TRBV5-6; clone size: NA
CDR3 DNA: TGTGCCAGCAGCTCAGGACGGGCTAACTATGGCTACACCTTC; CDR3 protein: CASSSGRANYGYTF; J gene: TRBJ1-2; D gene: NA; V gene: TRBV7-9; clone size: NA
CDR3 DNA: TGTGCCAGCAGTACCCCGAGGGCCTCTGGAAACACCATATATTTT; CDR3 protein: CASSTPRASGNTIYF; J gene: TRBJ1-3; D gene: NA; V gene: TRBV6-1; clone size: NA
CDR3 DNA: TGTGCCACCCGGCGGCGGATCACAGATACGCAGTATTTT; CDR3 protein: CATRRRITDTQYF; J gene: TRBJ2-3; D gene: NA; V gene: TRBV12-3/TRBV12-4; clone size: NA
CDR3 DNA: TGTGCCAGCAGCGTATCGGAGCGGACCACAGATACGCAGTATTTT; CDR3 protein: CASSVSERTTDTQYF; J gene: TRBJ2-3; D gene: NA; V gene: TRBV9; clone size: NA
CDR3 DNA: TGTGCCAGCTCACCAGGACAGTATAGCACAGATACGCAGTATTTT; CDR3 protein: CASSPGQYSTDTQYF; J gene: TRBJ2-3; D gene: NA; V gene: TRBV18; clone size: NA
CDR3 DNA: TGTGCCAGCAGCTTCATCCTATCCCCCTACAATGAGCAGTTCTTC; CDR3 protein: CASSFILSPYNEQFF; J gene: TRBJ2-1; D gene: NA; V gene: TRBV5-5; clone size: NA
CDR3 DNA: TGCGCCAGCAGCGTGGGGCCGGTGACTGAAGCTTTCTTT; CDR3 protein: CASSVGPVTEAFF; J gene: TRBJ1-1; D gene: NA; V gene: TRBV5-1; clone size: many
CDR3 DNA: TGTGCCAGCGGGGGACAGGGTGAGGCTGGGGCCAACGTCGTGACTTTC; CDR3 protein: CASGGQGEAGANVVTF; J gene: TRBJ2-6; D gene: TRBD1; V gene: TRBV12-3/TRBV12-4; clone size: once
CDR3 DNA: TGTGCCAGCAGTTACGGTTCGGCACAGGGGGCTTACAATGAGCAGTTCTTC; CDR3 protein: CASSYGSAQGAYNEQFF; J gene: TRBJ2-1; D gene: TRBD1; V gene: TRBV6-5; clone size: NA
CDR3 DNA: TGCGCCAGCAGCTTGAGTGCTAGCGAAGAGACCCAGTACTTC; CDR3 protein: CASSLSASEETQYF; J gene: TRBJ2-5; D gene: NA; V gene: TRBV5-1; clone size: NA
CDR3 DNA: TGCGCCAGCAGCTCGACCCGACTAGCACGGGGGGAGACCCAGTACTTC; CDR3 protein: CASSSTRLARGETQYF; J gene: TRBJ2-5; D gene: TRBD2; V gene: TRBV5-1; clone size: NA
CDR3 DNA: TGTGCCAGCAGCTTTTGGACAGGCCGATACAATGAGCAGTTCTTC; CDR3 protein: CASSFWTGRYNEQFF; J gene: TRBJ2-1; D gene: TRBD1; V gene: TRBV7-3; clone size: NA
CDR3 DNA: TGCGCCAGCAGCGCCGGGATTCCGGACTACACCTTC; CDR3 protein: CASSAGIPDYTF; J gene: TRBJ1-2; D gene: NA; V gene: TRBV5-1; clone size: NA
CDR3 DNA: TGTGCCCATGCGGGAGACTCCTACAATGAGCAGTTCTTC; CDR3 protein: CAHAGDSYNEQFF; J gene: TRBJ2-1; D gene: TRBD2; V gene: TRBV30; clone size: NA
CDR3 DNA: TGTGCCAGCAGCTTGCCAGTGTCGTACACAGATACGCAGTATTTT; CDR3 protein: CASSLPVSYTDTQYF; J gene: TRBJ2-3; D gene: NA; V gene: TRBV12-3/TRBV12-4; clone size: NA
CDR3 DNA: TGTGCCATCAGGCCGACGGTGAACACTGAAGCTTTCTTT; CDR3 protein: CAIRPTVNTEAFF; J gene: TRBJ1-1; D gene: NA; V gene: TRBV10-3; clone size: NA
CDR3 DNA: TGTGCCAGCGGCAACGCCGGGACAGCCCAAGAGACCCAGTACTTC; CDR3 protein: CASGNAGTAQETQYF; J gene: TRBJ2-5; D gene: TRBD1; V gene: TRBV12-3/TRBV12-4; clone size: NA
CDR3 DNA: TGTGCCAGCAGCTTAGTCGGGAATGCGGCTAATGAGCAGTTCTTC; CDR3 protein: CASSLVGNAANEQFF; J gene: TRBJ2-1; D gene: NA; V gene: TRBV7-2; clone size: NA
CDR3 DNA: TGTGCCATCAGACCGGGACAGGGGATGGCGAACACTGAAGCTTTCTTT; CDR3 protein: CAIRPGQGMANTEAFF; J gene: TRBJ1-1; D gene: TRBD1; V gene: TRBV10-3; clone size: few
CDR3 DNA: TGCGCCAGCAGCTTGCCGGATCGGGCAGGGGCAAATCGGGCTGAAGCTTTCTTT; CDR3 protein: CASSLPDRAGANRAEAFF; J gene: TRBJ1-1; D gene: NA; V gene: TRBV5-1; clone size: once
CDR3 DNA: TGTGCCAGCAGCTTTGGCCCGTTCCTATTGAGCTCTGGAAACACCATATATTTT; CDR3 protein: CASSFGPFLLSSGNTIYF; J gene: TRBJ1-3; D gene: NA; V gene: TRBV11-1; clone size: NA
CDR3 DNA: TGCAGCGTTGAAGATAAACAGGGACGGGATACGCAGTATTTT; CDR3 protein: CSVEDKQGRDTQYF; J gene: TRBJ2-3; D gene: NA; V gene: TRBV29-1; clone size: NA
CDR3 DNA: TGTGCCAGCAGTGTGCAGCGGGGATTCTCCTACGAGCAGTACTTC; CDR3 protein: CASSVQRGFSYEQYF; J gene: TRBJ2-7; D gene: TRBD2; V gene: TRBV2; clone size: NA
CDR3 DNA: TGTGCCAGCAGCCTACGGGGAGGTGGGGGGGAGACCCAGTACTTC; CDR3 protein: CASSLRGGGGETQYF; J gene: TRBJ2-5; D gene: NA; V gene: TRBV6-2/TRBV6-3; clone size: NA
CDR3 DNA: TGTGCCAGCAGCTCAGGACAGGGGGCCTTTGCCTATGGCTACACCTTC; CDR3 protein: CASSSGQGAFAYGYTF; J gene: TRBJ1-2; D gene: TRBD1; V gene: TRBV2; clone size: NA
CDR3 DNA: TGTGCCAGCAGTTTCAGAGGGTTTACGCAGTATTTT; CDR3 protein: CASSFRGFTQYF; J gene: TRBJ2-3; D gene: NA; V gene: TRBV12-3/TRBV12-4; clone size: NA